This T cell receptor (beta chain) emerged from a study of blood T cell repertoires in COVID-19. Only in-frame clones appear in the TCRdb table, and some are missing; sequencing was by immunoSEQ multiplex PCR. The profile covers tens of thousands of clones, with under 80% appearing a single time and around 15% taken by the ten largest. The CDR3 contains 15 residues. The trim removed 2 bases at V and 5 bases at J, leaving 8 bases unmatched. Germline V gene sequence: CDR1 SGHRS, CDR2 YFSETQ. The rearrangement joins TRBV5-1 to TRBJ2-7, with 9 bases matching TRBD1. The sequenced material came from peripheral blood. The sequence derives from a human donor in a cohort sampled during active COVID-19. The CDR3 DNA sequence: TGCGCCAGCAGCTTAACCGGGACAGGGATCGACGAGCAGTACTTC. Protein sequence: CASSLTGTGIDEQYF. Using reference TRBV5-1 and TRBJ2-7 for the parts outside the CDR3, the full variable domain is KAGVTQTPRYLIKTRGQQVTLSCSPISGHRSVSWYQQTPGQGLQFLFEYFSETQRNKGNFPGRFSGRQFSNSRSEMNVSTLELGDSALYLCASSLTGTGIDEQYFGPGTRLTVT.